The 11 T cell receptor beta chains in this list originate from one sample, sequenced in a study of blood T cell repertoires in COVID-19. The table came from immunoSEQ multiplex PCR; TCRdb's copy has only in-frame clones and leaves some out. The table has 200,000 to 250,000 clones, almost 90% seen once. The sequenced material came from peripheral blood. These receptors were obtained from a woman aged 55-70 years with acute or convalescent COVID-19.

The rearrangement links TRBV28 to TRBJ2-3; 9 nucleotides agree with TRBD1. The junction had 3 bases not matched to a gene; V was cut back by 6 bases and J by 2 bases. Germline V gene sequence: CDR1 MDHEN, CDR2 SYDVKM. The CDR3 runs to 14 residues. CDR3 amino acids: CASRTGGNTDTQYF. CDR3 coding DNA: TGTGCCAGCAGGACAGGGGGAAACACAGATACGCAGTATTTT.

This chain uses TRBV4-1 with TRBJ1-3, with 8 positions matching TRBD1. There are 15 residues in the CDR3. The germline V gene has CDR1 MGHRA and CDR2 YSYEKL. The J segment lost 8 bases and the V segment lost 4 bases, leaving 10 bases of the junction unmatched. CDR3 region: CASSLGQGTRDTIYF. The CDR3 bases are TGCGCCAGCAGCCTTGGACAGGGCACCCGGGACACCATATATTTT.

V is TRBV4-1 and J is TRBJ1-1; D remains unclear. The germline V and J ends were trimmed by 1 base and 5 bases, with 14 bases remaining between them. Per the germline V gene, CDR1 is MGHRA and CDR2 is YSYEKL. CDR3 size: 15 residues. The CDR3 reads CASSQGYGGGTEAFF. Written as DNA, the CDR3 is TGCGCCAGCAGCCAAGGCTATGGAGGAGGTACTGAAGCTTTCTTT.

The chain recombines TRBV25-1 with TRBJ1-5; 10 bases fit TRBD1. Germline V CDR1 and CDR2: MGHDK, SYGVNS. The V and J ends lost 2 bases and 2 bases, in that order; junction bases with no gene match: 3. There are 16 residues in the CDR3. CDR3 coding DNA: TGTGCCAGCAGTGAACCAGGGACAGGGGGCAATCAGCCCCAGCATTTT. Residues: CASSEPGTGGNQPQHF.

V is TRBV28 and J is TRBJ2-7, with D maybe TRBD2 (6 bases). Germline-derived CDR1 and CDR2 are MDHEN and SYDVKM. The CDR3 contains 15 residues. Trimming cost V 7 bases and J 7 bases, with 23 bases left between them. This chain's CDR3 is CASTSRASAIEEQYF. In nucleotides, the CDR3 is TGTGCCAGCACCAGCCGGGCTAGCGCTATAGAGGAGCAGTACTTC.

The rearrangement uses TRBV19 and TRBJ1-2; D might be TRBD1 (6 bases). CDR3 length equals 15 residues. With 1 base removed from V and 4 bases from J, the gap between germline ends came to 13 bases. CDR1 is LNHDA, CDR2 SQIVND, per germline (reference sequence). This CDR3 is CASSIVGGLGYGYTF. As DNA, the CDR3 is TGTGCCAGTAGTATAGTCGGGGGGCTGGGCTATGGCTACACCTTC.

Turning to this clone: Additional DNA sequences in this sample encode the identical CDR3. The genes are TRBV19 and TRBJ1-1, with 7 bases lining up with TRBD1. The CDR3 totals 13 residues. Per germline, CDR1 LNHDA and CDR2 SQIVND (reference sequence). V trimming: 3 bases; J trimming: 6 bases; junction bases outside the gene matches: 4. As DNA, the CDR3 is TGTGCCAGTAGTATCGGGCAGGGGGCTGAAGCTTTCTTT. Protein sequence: CASSIGQGAEAFF.

This clone was counted a single time. The chain uses TRBV11-2 and TRBJ2-1; the D gene is possibly TRBD2 (6 bases). Per the germline V gene, CDR1 is SGHAT and CDR2 is FQNNGV. The CDR3 contains 16 residues. The germline V and J ends were trimmed by 5 bases and 7 bases, with 21 bases remaining between them. The CDR3 spells CASSRAGSSRWNEQFF. The DNA of the CDR3 is TGTGCCAGCAGCCGTGCGGGATCCAGCAGATGGAATGAGCAGTTCTTC.

The chain is built from TRBV19 and TRBJ2-1; 9 bases are a match to TRBD1. The trim removed 7 bases at V and 2 bases at J, leaving 12 bases unmatched. CDR1 and CDR2 (germline): LNHDA, SQIVND (reference sequence). The CDR3 loop spans 17 amino acids. CDR3 bases: TGTGCCAGTACCTCGGGACAGGGACCCCCCGCCTACAATGAGCAGTTCTTC. This codes for CASTSGQGPPAYNEQFF.

The rearrangement links TRBV5-1 to TRBJ2-1; D possibly corresponds to TRBD2 (5 bases). The CDR3 has 17 amino acids. The V end was cut by 0 bases, the J end by 1 base, with 14 bases between. From germline, CDR1 is SGHRS and CDR2 YFSETQ. CDR3 bases: TGCGCCAGCAGCTTGGAGCCTGCGGGCGCGTCCTACAATGAGCAGTTCTTC. Protein sequence: CASSLEPAGASYNEQFF.

The genes are TRBV7-3 and TRBJ2-5; 10 bases are a match to TRBD1. CDR3 length: 13 residues. V lost 5 bases to trimming and J lost 4 bases; unmatched junction nucleotides: 1. Germline-derived CDR1 and CDR2 are SGHTA and FQGTGA. In DNA, the CDR3 is TGTGCCAGCAGCCGGGACAGGGGAGAGACCCAGTACTTC. As protein: CASSRDRGETQYF. Together with reference TRBV7-3 and TRBJ2-5, the CDR3 gives the full variable domain: GAGVSQTPSNKVTEKGKYVELRCDPISGHTALYWYRQSLGQGPEFLIYFQGTGAADDSGLPNDRFFAVRPEGSVSTLKIQRTERGDSAVYLCASSRDRGETQYFGPGTRLLVL.